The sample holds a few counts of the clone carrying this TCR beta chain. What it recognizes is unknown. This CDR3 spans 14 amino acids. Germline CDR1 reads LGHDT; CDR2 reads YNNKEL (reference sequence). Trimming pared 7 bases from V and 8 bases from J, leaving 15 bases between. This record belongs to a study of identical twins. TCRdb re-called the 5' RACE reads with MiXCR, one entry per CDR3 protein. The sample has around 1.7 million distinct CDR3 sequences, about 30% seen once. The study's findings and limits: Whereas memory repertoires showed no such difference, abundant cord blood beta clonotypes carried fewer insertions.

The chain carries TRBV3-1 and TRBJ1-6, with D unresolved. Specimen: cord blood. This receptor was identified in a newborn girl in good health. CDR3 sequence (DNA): TGTGCCAGCACCCTTGGGGAAGTCCATTCACCCCTCCACTTT. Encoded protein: CASTLGEVHSPLHF.